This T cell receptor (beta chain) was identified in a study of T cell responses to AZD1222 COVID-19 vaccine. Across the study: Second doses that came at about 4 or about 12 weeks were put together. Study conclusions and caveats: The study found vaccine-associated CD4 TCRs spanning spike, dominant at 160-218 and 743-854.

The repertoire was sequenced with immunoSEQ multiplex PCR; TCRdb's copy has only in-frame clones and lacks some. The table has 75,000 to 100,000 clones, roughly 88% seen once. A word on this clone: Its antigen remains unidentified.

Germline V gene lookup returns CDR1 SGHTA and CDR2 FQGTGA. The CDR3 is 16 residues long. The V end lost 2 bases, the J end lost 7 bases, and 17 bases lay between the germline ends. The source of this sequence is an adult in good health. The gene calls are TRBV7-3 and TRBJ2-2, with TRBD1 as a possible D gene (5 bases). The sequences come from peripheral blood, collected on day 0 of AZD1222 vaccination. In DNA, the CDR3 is TGTGCCAGCAGCTTATCAAGGGTAGACCAGGGCGGGGAGCTGTTTTTT. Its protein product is CASSLSRVDQGGELFF.